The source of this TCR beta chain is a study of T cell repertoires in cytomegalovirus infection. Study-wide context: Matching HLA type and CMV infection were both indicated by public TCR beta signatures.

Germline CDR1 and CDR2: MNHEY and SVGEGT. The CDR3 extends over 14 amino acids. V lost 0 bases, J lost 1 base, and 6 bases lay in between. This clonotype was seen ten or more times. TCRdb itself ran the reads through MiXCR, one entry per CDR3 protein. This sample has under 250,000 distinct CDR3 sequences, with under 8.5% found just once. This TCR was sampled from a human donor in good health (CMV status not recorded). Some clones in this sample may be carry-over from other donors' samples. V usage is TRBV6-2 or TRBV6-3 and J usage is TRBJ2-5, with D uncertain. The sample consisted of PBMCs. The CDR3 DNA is TGTGCCAGCAGTTACTCGACACCCCAAGAGACCCAGTACTTC. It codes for CASSYSTPQETQYF.